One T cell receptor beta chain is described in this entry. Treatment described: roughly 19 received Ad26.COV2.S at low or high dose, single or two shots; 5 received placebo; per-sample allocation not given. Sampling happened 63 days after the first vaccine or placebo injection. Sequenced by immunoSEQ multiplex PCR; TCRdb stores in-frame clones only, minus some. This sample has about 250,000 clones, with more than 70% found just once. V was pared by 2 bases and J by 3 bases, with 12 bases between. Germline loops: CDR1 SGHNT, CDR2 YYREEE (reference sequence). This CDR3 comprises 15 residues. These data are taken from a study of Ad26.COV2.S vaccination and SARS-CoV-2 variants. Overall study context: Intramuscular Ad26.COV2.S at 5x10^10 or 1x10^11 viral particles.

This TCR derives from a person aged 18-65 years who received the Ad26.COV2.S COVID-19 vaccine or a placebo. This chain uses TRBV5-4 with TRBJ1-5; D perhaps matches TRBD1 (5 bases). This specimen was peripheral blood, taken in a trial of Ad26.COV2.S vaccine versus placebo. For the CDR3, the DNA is TGTGCCAGCAGCTTTGGAGGGGTCAACAATCAGCCCCAGCATTTT. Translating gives CASSFGGVNNQPQHF.